This TCR beta chain is from a study of cytomegalovirus exposure and HLA in healthy donors. The PCR had 60 Vbeta and 13 Jbeta primers. The method was immunoSEQ multiplex PCR; TCRdb's version includes in-frame clones alone and lacks a portion of them. The sample contains approximately 160,000 clones, 80% of which appear only once. The CDR3 contains 15 residues. The V end lost 0 bases, the J end lost 1 base, and 10 bases lay between the germline ends. Germline CDR1 and CDR2: SGHTS and YDEGEE. The clonotype comes from a woman aged 45-65 years in good health and CMV-seropositive. The J gene is TRBJ1-1, the V gene TRBV5-8; D ambiguous. The sample consisted of PBMCs. The CDR3 region has the DNA TGTGCCAGCAGCTTGGGAGGCGAACGGAACACTGAAGCTTTCTTT. Translating gives CASSLGGERNTEAFF.